The next 2 T cell receptor beta chains were all read from a single sample in a study of cytomegalovirus exposure and HLA in healthy donors. Profiled with immunoSEQ multiplex PCR; TCRdb holds only in-frame clones, not every one. This table holds over 200,000 clones, around 91% found once. Input material: PBMCs. The source of these receptors is a young woman in good health and CMV-seronegative.

This clone was detected a few times. The V and J genes are TRBV27 and TRBJ1-6; D not certain. Trimming cost V 5 bases and J 0 bases, with 11 bases left between them. Per the germline V gene, CDR1 is MNHEY and CDR2 is SMNVEV (reference sequence). This CDR3 contains 16 residues. CDR3 residues: CASSLEGFSYNSPLHF. The CDR3 DNA reads as TGTGCCAGCAGTCTTGAGGGTTTCTCCTATAATTCACCCCTCCACTTT.

This clone was picked up one time. The gene calls are TRBV5-1 and TRBJ2-1; TRBD2 is a possible D gene (5 bases). This CDR3 has 13 residues. Germline V gene sequence: CDR1 SGHRS, CDR2 YFSETQ. V shed 0 bases and J shed 10 bases, with 11 bases lying between them. This CDR3 is CASSLEVRGEQFF. CDR3 in DNA: TGCGCCAGCAGCTTGGAAGTTAGAGGGGAGCAGTTCTTC.